This T cell receptor (beta chain) was captured in a study of beta chain features in type 1 diabetes. Reverse transcription of all isolated RNA meant that expressed TCRB transcripts were sequenced. Profiling relied on immunoSEQ multiplex PCR, and the TCRdb table lists in-frame clones only, not all of them. The sample holds under 850,000 clones, 13% seen once. Study observations and caveats: Type 1 diabetes patients showed a moderate but significant shortening of TCRB CDR3s in all four CD4+ subsets.

Concerning this clone: Its cognate antigen is unknown.

This clonotype was obtained from a man between 18 and 35 years old with type 1 diabetes. The specimen sequenced was naive CD4+ T cells from blood.

CDR3 sequence (DNA): TGTGCCTGGAGTGTACAAGGGAGGCGGGAGCAGTACTTC. Residues: CAWSVQGRREQYF. The gene calls are TRBV30 and TRBJ2-7; TRBD2 is a possible D gene (6 bases). The CDR3 loop spans 13 amino acids. Germline V lookup: CDR1 GTSNPN, CDR2 SVGIG (reference sequence). Trimming took 0 bases from V and 7 from J, leaving 13 bases between them.